Presented here are 19 T cell receptor beta chains from one specimen sequenced in a study of human T cells and chemical hapten exposure. Time point in this sample: patch test 3, about 24 weeks after DPC sensitization. As for treatment: therapeutic diphenylcyclopropenone sensitization with weekly scalp DPC. TCRdb reprocessed the RACE reads with MiXCR, giving one entry per CDR3 protein. The sample comprises 70,000 to 90,000 distinct CDR3 sequences, roughly 10% of which are singletons, and roughly 3.7% rests with the top ten. The sequencing used whole blood, collected in connection with sensitization to the hapten diphenylcyclopropenone (DPC). The receptors shown here come from a woman between 45 and 65 years old with alopecia areata. Some clones in this sample may be carry-over from other donors' samples.

This clonotype has a count of ten or more. V is TRBV5-4 and J is TRBJ2-1, with 8 positions matching TRBD2. Germline V gene sequence: CDR1 SGHNT, CDR2 YYREEE (reference sequence). Losses at the gene ends were 6 bases for V and 0 bases for J; bases not matched to a gene: 8. This CDR3 contains 16 residues. The CDR3 region is CASTLGSGSSYNEQFF. In DNA form, the CDR3 reads TGTGCCAGCACCCTGGGGAGCGGGAGCTCCTACAATGAGCAGTTCTTC.

This clonotype was detected only a few times. V usage is TRBV7-3 and J usage is TRBJ2-3, with 10 bases lining up with TRBD1. The germline CDR1 and CDR2 sequences are SGHTA and FQGTGA. The CDR3 runs to 16 residues. J lost 4 bases, V lost 1 base, and 5 bases had no gene match. The CDR3 here is CASSLRLTGGADTQYF. Written as DNA, the CDR3 is TGTGCCAGCAGCTTAAGGTTGACAGGGGGCGCAGATACGCAGTATTTT.

The rearrangement uses TRBV7-6 and TRBJ2-7; TRBD2 aligns across 16 bases. Germline CDR1 and CDR2: SGHVS and FNYEAQ. This CDR3 has 18 residues. V was pared by 5 bases and J by 4 bases, with 11 bases of the junction left unmatched. The CDR3 DNA reads TGTGCCAGCAGCCCGTCCGGGACTAGCGGGAGGGCCACTTACGAGCAGTACTTC. This codes for CASSPSGTSGRATYEQYF. Supplemented by reference TRBV7-6 and TRBJ2-7, the full variable domain reads GAGVSQSPRYKVTKRGQDVALRCDPISGHVSLYWYRQALGQGPEFLTYFNYEAQQDKSGLPNDRFSAERPEGSISTLTIQRTEQRDSAMYRCASSPSGTSGRATYEQYFGPGTRLTVT.

This clonotype showed up many times. This chain joins TRBV4-2 and TRBJ2-7; TRBD2 is a possible D gene (7 bases). The V end lost 2 bases, the J end lost 0 bases, and 17 bases lay between the germline ends. Germline assignment: CDR1 LGHNA and CDR2 YNFKEQ. The CDR3 extends over 17 amino acids. CDR3 residues: CASSQRHRGGDSYEQYF. CDR3 coding DNA: TGTGCCAGCAGCCAACGACACAGAGGGGGGGACTCCTACGAGCAGTACTTC.

This clonotype came up many times. This rearrangement joins TRBV14 to TRBJ2-5; the D gene is possibly TRBD1 (6 bases). CDR3 length: 13 residues. Trimming shortened V by 5 bases and J by 1 base, and 8 bases separated the two germline ends. Germline assignment: CDR1 SGHDN and CDR2 FVKESK. The CDR3 DNA reads TGTGCCAGCAGCGGGGGCATCCAAGAGACCCAGTACTTC. Its translation is CASSGGIQETQYF.

There are many counts of this clonotype. The rearrangement links TRBV5-1 to TRBJ2-1, with D possibly being TRBD2 (5 bases). V dropped 4 bases and J dropped 3 bases, with 11 bases sitting between them. The CDR3 contains 14 residues. Germline V gene data show CDR1 as SGHRS and CDR2 as YFSETQ. In DNA form, the CDR3 reads TGCGCCAGCAGCCGGGATCCCCTCTACAATGAGCAGTTCTTC. Encoded protein: CASSRDPLYNEQFF.

This clonotype was counted ten times or more. The chain employs TRBV12-3 or TRBV12-4 and TRBJ2-5, with 7 bases lining up with TRBD1. There are 15 residues in the CDR3. With V trimmed by 5 bases and J by 5 bases, 11 bases remained unmatched. The CDR3 bases are TGTGCCAGCAGTGCGACAGGGTCTGGTTTTGAGACCCAGTACTTC. Amino acid sequence: CASSATGSGFETQYF.

The chain links TRBV27 to TRBJ2-2; D not certain. This CDR3 spans 12 amino acids. V was pared by 3 bases and J by 7 bases, with 6 bases between. Germline CDR1 and CDR2: MNHEY and SMNVEV (reference sequence). The CDR3 nucleotides read TGTGCCAGCAGTTTCGGCATCGGGGAGCTGTTTTTT. This encodes CASSFGIGELFF.

This clonotype was seen many times. The chain links TRBV6-2 or TRBV6-3 to TRBJ2-1; 8 bases agree with TRBD1. CDR1 MNHEY and CDR2 SVGEGT come from the germline V gene. The J segment lost 8 bases and the V segment lost 5 bases, leaving 11 bases of the junction unmatched. The CDR3 extends over 15 amino acids. The CDR3: CASSKPGQGTDEQFF. Here the CDR3 DNA reads TGTGCCAGCAGTAAACCAGGACAGGGAACGGATGAGCAGTTCTTC.

This sequence joins TRBV27 and TRBJ1-2; D unresolved. There are 19 residues in the CDR3. V dropped 3 bases and J dropped 0 bases, with 23 bases sitting between them. Germline lookup yields CDR1 MNHEY and CDR2 SMNVEV (reference sequence). The DNA of the CDR3 is TGTGCCAGCAGTTTCCCCCCCCTACCTAGACATCATCCTAACTATGGCTACACCTTC. Translated, it gives CASSFPPLPRHHPNYGYTF.

The rearrangement joins TRBV12-3 or TRBV12-4 to TRBJ2-2; D is unresolved. This CDR3 has 13 residues. V gave up 6 bases and J gave up 4 bases, with 9 bases separating them. As DNA, the CDR3 is TGTGCCAGCAGCGAAGCGCTCACCGGGGAGCTGTTTTTT. Translation: CASSEALTGELFF.

This clonotype was detected ten times or more. The V and J genes are TRBV18 and TRBJ1-1, with no clear D. There are 13 residues in the CDR3. The germline CDR1 and CDR2 sequences are KGHSH and LQKENI. Trimming stripped 6 bases from V and 5 bases from J, with 13 bases between. The CDR3 region has the DNA TGTGCCAGCTCCACTAATGGGGAAACTGAAGCTTTCTTT. This translates into CASSTNGETEAFF.

At least ten counts were recorded for this clonotype. CDR3 in amino acids: CSVGGTGELFF. CDR3 in DNA: TGCAGCGTTGGGGGCACCGGGGAGCTGTTTTTT. The chain carries TRBV29-1 and TRBJ2-2, with D uncertain. Germline lookup yields CDR1 SQVTM and CDR2 ANQGSEA. V shed 4 bases and J shed 4 bases, with 4 bases lying between them. The CDR3 has 11 residues.

The chain recombines TRBV29-1 with TRBJ1-1; D unresolved. V lost 3 bases, J lost 2 bases, and 10 bases lay in between. Looked up from germline, CDR1 is SQVTM and CDR2 is ANQGSEA. The CDR3 has 13 amino acids. The CDR3 region has the DNA TGCAGCGTTGAGCTGACACCTAACACTGAAGCTTTCTTT. Its protein is CSVELTPNTEAFF.

There are many counts of this clonotype. The rearrangement links TRBV29-1 to TRBJ2-6; possibly TRBD1 for D (6 bases). With 6 bases removed from V and 3 bases from J, the gap between germline ends came to 12 bases. In germline, CDR1 is SQVTM, CDR2 ANQGSEA. The CDR3 contains 14 residues. The CDR3 nucleotides are TGCAGCGTAACCGGGACAAGTGGGGCCAACGTCCTGACTTTC. Encoded protein: CSVTGTSGANVLTF. Looking up the rest from reference TRBV29-1 and TRBJ2-6 gives the full variable domain: SAVISQKPSRDICQRGTSLTIQCQVDSQVTMMFWYRQQPGQSLTLIATANQGSEATYESGFVIDKFPISRPNLTFSTLTVSNMSPEDSSIYLCSVTGTSGANVLTFGAGSRLTVL.

This clonotype was seen a few times. J is TRBJ2-3 and V is TRBV20-1; a possible D gene is TRBD2 (5 bases). The CDR3 contains 14 residues. Germline-derived CDR1 and CDR2 are DFQATT and SNEGSKA (reference sequence). The ends were cut back, 6 bases at V and 2 bases at J, with 15 bases in the middle. CDR3 sequence (DNA): TGCAGTGCCCCTTCTCGGGGATCCACAGATACGCAGTATTTT. It codes for CSAPSRGSTDTQYF.

This clonotype was detected many times. This rearrangement joins TRBV7-6 to TRBJ1-1; D gene ambiguous. Germline CDR1 reads SGHVS; CDR2 reads FNYEAQ. The CDR3 runs to 13 residues. Deletions cut 0 bases from V and 0 bases from J, with 2 bases between. The DNA for the CDR3 is TGTGCCAGCAGCTTAGCACTGAACACTGAAGCTTTCTTT. Translated, it gives CASSLALNTEAFF. The full variable domain, completed using reference TRBV7-6 and TRBJ1-1, is GAGVSQSPRYKVTKRGQDVALRCDPISGHVSLYWYRQALGQGPEFLTYFNYEAQQDKSGLPNDRFSAERPEGSISTLTIQRTEQRDSAMYRCASSLALNTEAFFGQGTRLTVV.

A few counts support this clonotype. The rearrangement uses TRBV5-1 and TRBJ1-4, with 7 bases fitting TRBD1. This CDR3 contains 20 residues. The germline V gene has CDR1 SGHRS and CDR2 YFSETQ. With V trimmed by 4 bases and J by 3 bases, 21 bases remained unmatched. The CDR3 region has the DNA TGCGCCAGCAGCCTAAAGCCGGGACAGACCTTCAGAGTGTCTAATGAAAAACTGTTTTTT. Its protein is CASSLKPGQTFRVSNEKLFF. Full variable domain (rest looked up from reference TRBV5-1 and TRBJ1-4): KAGVTQTPRYLIKTRGQQVTLSCSPISGHRSVSWYQQTPGQGLQFLFEYFSETQRNKGNFPGRFSGRQFSNSRSEMNVSTLELGDSALYLCASSLKPGQTFRVSNEKLFFGSGTQLSVL.

The V and J genes are TRBV19 and TRBJ1-5; 7 positions agree with TRBD1. CDR3 length: 18 amino acids. Germline CDR1 and CDR2: LNHDA and SQIVND (reference sequence). V dropped 5 bases and J dropped 7; count of bases not matched to a gene: 20. In DNA, the CDR3 is TGTGCCAGTAGTCCCTCCCAAGGGACAGCTCAGAACAGCCAGCCCCAGCATTTT. Amino acids: CASSPSQGTAQNSQPQHF. The full variable domain, completed using reference TRBV19 and TRBJ1-5, is DGGITQSPKYLFRKEGQNVTLSCEQNLNHDAMYWYRQDPGQGLRLIYYSQIVNDFQKGDIAEGYSVSREKKESFPLTVTSAQKNPTAFYLCASSPSQGTAQNSQPQHFGDGTRLSIL.